The sequence of this TCR beta chain was determined in a study of cytomegalovirus exposure and HLA in healthy donors. The study, taken as a whole, reports: An analysis was carried out later, and it reportedly showed fewer N-insertions in an Asian-associated ancestry cluster than the approximately 710-donor mean. The authors later linked a missense DCLRE1C variant to TCR beta V- and J-gene trimming. Accurate predictions that matched the HLA-A and HLA-B alleles of most subjects were reportedly made from TCR beta sequences.

Comments on this clone: Its specificity is unknown.

Amplification used 60 Vbeta primers and 13 Jbeta primers. The table came from immunoSEQ multiplex PCR; TCRdb's copy has only in-frame clones and leaves some out. The sample consists of more than 95,000 clones, less than 90% of them appearing once. The CDR3 contains 20 residues. In germline, CDR1 is MDHEN, CDR2 SYDVKM. Trimming cost V 3 bases and J 0 bases; bases outside gene matches: 13. Donors showed nominal health when sampled, although they likely had unrecorded immune exposures. This sequence originates from a man between 18 and 35 years old in good health and CMV-seropositive. The rearrangement links TRBV28 to TRBJ2-7, with 14 bases that match TRBD2. The source material was PBMCs. DNA for the CDR3: TGTGCCAGCAGTTTCCCTCCGGGACTAGCGGGGGAAAGCCCCTCCTACGAGCAGTACTTC. Translation: CASSFPPGLAGESPSYEQYF.